This T cell receptor beta chain was found in a study of cytomegalovirus exposure and HLA in healthy donors. At the level of the study: Among the approximately 410 genotyped donors, 70% to 85% were placed in the Caucasian-associated ancestry cluster. Regarding the study as a whole: Later work showed greater clonal expansion in HLA-associated TCR beta chains than in equally common others. Researchers catalogued approximately 170 TCR beta chains as cytomegalovirus-associated. In a later analysis, TCR beta V- and J-gene trimming was associated with a missense DCLRE1C variant.

The junction had 6 bases not matched to a gene; V was cut back by 6 bases and J by 5 bases. This CDR3 contains 15 residues. Germline V gene sequence: CDR1 SNHLY, CDR2 FYNNEI. Researchers ran the PCR with 60 Vbeta and 13 Jbeta primers. TCRdb's copy holds only in-frame clones and misses some; the assay was immunoSEQ multiplex PCR. The data contain some 180,000 clones, 9.5% of them singletons. Of note for this clone: Antigen unknown.

Sequenced sample: PBMCs. The V call is TRBV2, the J call TRBJ2-6; TRBD2 aligns across 8 bases. The clonotype originates from a woman in her thirties in good health and CMV-seropositive. CDR3 nucleotides: TGTGCCAGCAGCTTAGGACTAGCTCGGGCCAACGTCCTGACTTTC. Its translation is CASSLGLARANVLTF.